This record concerns one T cell receptor beta chain sequence. Its matching antigen is unknown. The sample is drawn from a study of shared clonotypes between healthy human individuals. The study, taken as a whole, reports: For naive CD4 cells, 4% to 5% of clonotypes were shared across a few donors.

The method was immunoSEQ multiplex PCR; TCRdb's version includes in-frame clones alone and lacks a portion of them. This table has 2 million to 2.5 million clones, about 95% appearing once. V lost 5 bases to trimming and J lost 3 bases, with 11 bases between them. This CDR3 comprises 13 residues. The V gene's germline CDR1 is SGHVS and CDR2 FQNEAQ. The naive CD8 population came from CD45RO-negative cells selected for CCR7, without terminally differentiated effector memory CD45RA+ cells. The V gene is TRBV7-8, the J gene TRBJ2-7, with D possibly being TRBD1 or TRBD2 (5 bases each). This clonotype was sampled from a man in his late teens or twenties in good health. Source material: naive CD8+ T cells sorted from blood. The CDR3 reads CASSPGDHYEQYF. DNA for the CDR3: TGTGCCAGCAGCCCCGGGGACCACTACGAGCAGTACTTC. Supplemented by reference TRBV7-8 and TRBJ2-7, the full variable domain reads GAGVSQSPRYKVAKRGQDVALRCDPISGHVSLFWYQQALGQGPEFLTYFQNEAQLDKSGLPSDRFFAERPEGSVSTLKIQRTQQEDSAVYLCASSPGDHYEQYFGPGTRLTVT.